These 32 T cell receptor beta chains came from one sample sequenced in a study of T cell repertoires in cytomegalovirus infection. One entry per CDR3 protein results from TCRdb running MiXCR on the reads. The table lists about 900,000 distinct CDR3 sequences, around 31% of them singletons. Their specific antigens are unknown. The sample was cultured CD8+ T cells from PBMCs, taken from culture after CMV antigen stimulation. These receptors were taken from a human donor in good health (CMV status not recorded). Some clones in this sample may be carry-over from other donors' samples.

This clonotype was seen only a few times. The CDR3 coding sequence is TGCGCCAGCAGCCAAGTGACAGTAGCTAACTATGGCTACACCTTC. It is translated as CASSQVTVANYGYTF. The genes are TRBV4-1 and TRBJ1-2; possible D gene TRBD1, 5 bases. Trimming cost V 1 base and J 0 bases, with 9 bases left between them. Germline V gene sequence: CDR1 MGHRA, CDR2 YSYEKL. The CDR3 is 15 residues long.

This clonotype has a handful of counts. The CDR3 here is CASSIFPGRANQPQHF. The CDR3 DNA is TGTGCCAGTAGTATCTTCCCAGGACGGGCAAATCAGCCCCAGCATTTT. The chain uses TRBV19 and TRBJ1-5; no firm D call. This CDR3 comprises 16 residues. V was trimmed by 3 bases and J by 4 bases, leaving 16 bases between them. Germline CDR1 LNHDA, CDR2 SQIVND (reference sequence).

The V gene is TRBV6-5, the J gene TRBJ1-5, with D perhaps matching TRBD1 (5 bases). From germline, CDR1 is MNHEY and CDR2 SVGAGI. The CDR3 loop spans 16 amino acids. Between the trimmed V and J ends, which lost 1 base and 9 bases, there was a span of 19 bases. CDR3 in DNA: TGTGCCAGCAGTTACTTCGGGGGGGACCCCATGAGGCCCCAGCATTTT. This encodes CASSYFGGDPMRPQHF.

V is TRBV5-6 and J is TRBJ2-7; the D gene is possibly TRBD2 (7 bases). The CDR3 spans 13 residues. V was pared by 4 bases and J by 6 bases, with 14 bases between. Germline V gives CDR1 SGHDT, CDR2 YYEEEE. CDR3 DNA sequence: TGTGCCAGCAGCCCCCGGGGGGCCGGCGAGCAGTACTTC. Translating it yields CASSPRGAGEQYF.

This clonotype was found many times. The chain carries TRBV28 and TRBJ2-1, with TRBD1 identical over 8 bases. The CDR3 is made up of 15 amino acids. The J segment lost 8 bases and the V segment lost 7 bases, leaving 13 bases of the junction unmatched. Germline values: CDR1 MDHEN, CDR2 SYDVKM. The CDR3 DNA sequence: TGTGCCAGCAACTTGGTAGGAGACAGGGGAGATGAGCAGTTCTTC. Translation gives CASNLVGDRGDEQFF.

This chain joins TRBV7-8 and TRBJ2-5; weak D call: TRBD2 (6 bases). Looked up from germline, CDR1 is SGHVS and CDR2 is FQNEAQ. Trimming cost V 11 bases and J 1 base, with 26 bases left between them. This CDR3 region has 17 residues. CDR3 sequence (DNA): TGTGCCTCCAGCTCCAGTCTGGCGGGGATAACCCAAGAGACCCAGTACTTC. As protein: CASSSSLAGITQETQYF. Complete variable domain (other parts from reference TRBV7-8 and TRBJ2-5): GAGVSQSPRYKVAKRGQDVALRCDPISGHVSLFWYQQALGQGPEFLTYFQNEAQLDKSGLPSDRFFAERPEGSVSTLKIQRTQQEDSAVYLCASSSSLAGITQETQYFGPGTRLLVL.

The chain recombines TRBV7-6 with TRBJ1-4; D not certain. Germline CDR1 reads SGHVS; CDR2 reads FNYEAQ. V was trimmed by 5 bases and J by 3 bases, leaving 16 bases between them. CDR3 length: 16 residues. CDR3 sequence: CASSTHPAMANEKLFF. The DNA of the CDR3 is TGTGCCAGCAGCACCCACCCAGCGATGGCTAATGAAAAACTGTTTTTT.

This clonotype was counted only a few times. The rearrangement joins TRBV20-1 to TRBJ2-3; 10 bases map to TRBD2. Germline values: CDR1 DFQATT, CDR2 SNEGSKA (reference sequence). The CDR3 length is 14 residues. The trim removed 5 bases at V and 6 bases at J, leaving 8 bases unmatched. CDR3 in DNA: TGCAGTGCTGCAGCGGGGGGGCCTTTTGATACGCAGTATTTT. Translated: CSAAAGGPFDTQYF.

The CDR3 region is CASSVPRDRGEQYV. In DNA, the CDR3 is TGTGCCAGCAGCGTGCCGCGGGACAGGGGCGAGCAGTACGTC. The V call is TRBV14, the J call TRBJ2-7; TRBD1 agrees at 10 bases. With V trimmed by 5 bases and J by 6 bases, 7 bases remained unmatched. The CDR3 runs 14 residues. CDR1 and CDR2 (germline): SGHDN, FVKESK.

The chain joins TRBV27 to TRBJ1-2; TRBD1 might be the D (6 bases). Germline CDR1 is MNHEY and CDR2 is SMNVEV (reference sequence). V dropped 3 bases and J dropped 4 bases, with 12 bases sitting between them. The CDR3 has 14 residues. The CDR3 is CASSFGRGLYGYTF. For the CDR3, the DNA is TGTGCCAGCAGTTTCGGCAGGGGACTCTATGGCTACACCTTC.

This clonotype showed up many times. The rearrangement uses TRBV12-3 or TRBV12-4 and TRBJ2-1; 11 nucleotides line up with TRBD2. This CDR3 comprises 13 residues. The V gene end was trimmed by 3 bases and the J gene end by 14 bases; junction bases not matched to a gene: 6. CDR3 protein: CASSFVTSGAEFF. The DNA for the CDR3 is TGTGCCAGCAGTTTTGTGACTAGCGGGGCGGAGTTCTTC.

This clonotype has a handful of counts. The genes are TRBV4-1 and TRBJ2-3; D not certain. Germline V lookup: CDR1 MGHRA, CDR2 YSYEKL. Trimming left V 0 bases short and J 2 bases short, with 15 bases between. The CDR3 loop spans 17 amino acids. CDR3 loop: CASSQDGLGPYTDTQYF. In DNA, the CDR3 is TGCGCCAGCAGCCAAGACGGGCTAGGCCCTTACACAGATACGCAGTATTTT.

This clonotype was seen at least ten times. The gene calls are TRBV7-2 and TRBJ1-2; 8 positions agree with TRBD1. The CDR3 runs 15 residues. The germline V gene has CDR1 SGHTA and CDR2 FQGNSA. V trimming: 4 bases; J trimming: 4 bases; junction bases outside the gene matches: 8. The CDR3 loop reads CASSSSGTGFYGYTF. For the CDR3, the DNA is TGTGCCAGCAGCTCCTCCGGGACAGGATTCTATGGCTACACCTTC.

In its sample, this clonotype was seen a few times. The chain links TRBV19 to TRBJ1-2; 12 bases match TRBD1. Germline-derived CDR1 and CDR2 are LNHDA and SQIVND (reference sequence). This CDR3 has 16 amino acids. The V and J ends lost 5 bases and 6 bases, in that order; junction bases with no gene match: 10. Written as DNA, the CDR3 is TGTGCCAGTAGTGTTGGGGACAGGGGGCTCTTGGATGGCTACACCTTC. Translating it yields CASSVGDRGLLDGYTF.

This clonotype turned up a few times. The rearrangement joins TRBV4-1 to TRBJ1-6; D perhaps matches TRBD1 (6 bases). V was shortened by 0 bases and J by 9 bases, with 12 bases between the two germline ends. The CDR3 sequence is 15 residues long. Germline CDR1 reads MGHRA; CDR2 reads YSYEKL. The CDR3 region has the DNA TGCGCCAGCAGCCAAGATAGGACAGTGGGTTCACCCCTCCACTTT. Its translation is CASSQDRTVGSPLHF.

Of note for this clonotype: A much larger clone differs by one base, so this may be a read error. The chain recombines TRBV4-1 with TRBJ2-3; possible D gene TRBD2, 5 bases. Germline V gene sequence: CDR1 MGHRA, CDR2 YSYEKL. This CDR3 has 13 amino acids. Between the trimmed V and J ends, which lost 0 bases and 5 bases, there was a span of 6 bases. CDR3 nucleotide sequence: TGCGCCAGCAGCCAAGAGGGGAGAGATACGCAGTATTTT. Its protein product is CASSQEGRDTQYF.

This clonotype was counted a few times. CDR3 in amino acids: CASSSRLPGLGKDTQYF. The DNA for the CDR3 is TGTGCCAGCAGCTCCAGACTTCCGGGACTAGGGAAAGATACGCAGTATTTT. V usage is TRBV6-1 and J usage is TRBJ2-3; TRBD2 aligns across 8 bases. Losses at the gene ends were 6 bases for V and 5 bases for J; bases not matched to a gene: 16. Germline V lookup: CDR1 MNHNS, CDR2 SASEGT. This CDR3 is built from 17 residues.

The V and J genes are TRBV29-1 and TRBJ1-1, with TRBD1 identical over 11 bases. Germline CDR1 SQVTM, CDR2 ANQGSEA. This CDR3 has 12 residues. V lost 8 bases to trimming and J lost 5 bases; unmatched junction nucleotides: 4. CDR3 sequence: CSIRDRGTEAFF. As DNA, the CDR3 is TGCAGCATTCGGGACAGGGGGACTGAAGCTTTCTTT.

V and J are TRBV10-3 and TRBJ1-2; D gene ambiguous. This CDR3 has 13 residues. The germline CDR1 and CDR2 sequences are ENHRY and SYGVKD. V lost 3 bases and J 2 bases, leaving 7 bases between the germline ends. Here the CDR3 reads CAISDRRNYGYTF. CDR3 DNA sequence: TGTGCCATCAGTGACAGGAGAAACTATGGCTACACCTTC.

This clonotype was seen a single time. A much larger clone differs from this one at a single base, so this may be a read error. The chain has TRBV7-3 and TRBJ2-2; no definite D call. Germline-derived CDR1 and CDR2 are SGHTA and FQGTGA. The CDR3 spans 12 residues. CDR3 nucleotides: TGTGCCAGCGGCTTTAACACCGGGGAGCTGTTTTTT. Protein: CASGFNTGELFF.

The CDR3 loop is CASSPDSVDFYNEQFF. In nucleotides, the CDR3 is TGTGCCAGCAGTCCTGACTCCGTTGACTTCTACAATGAGCAGTTCTTC. The chain is built from TRBV27 and TRBJ2-1; D unclear. Germline V gives CDR1 MNHEY, CDR2 SMNVEV (reference sequence). There are 16 residues in the CDR3. Trimming removed 5 bases from V and 3 bases from J, with 17 bases in between.

This clonotype showed up many times. V and J are TRBV7-2 and TRBJ1-5; no firm D call. The CDR3 runs to 13 residues. Trimming pared 6 bases from V and 5 bases from J, leaving 11 bases between. In germline, CDR1 is SGHTA, CDR2 FQGNSA. For the CDR3, the DNA is TGTGCCAGCAGTCCCTTCCCCTATCAGCCCCAGCATTTT. Amino acid sequence: CASSPFPYQPQHF.

This chain uses TRBV5-1 with TRBJ1-1, with 7 bases that match TRBD1. CDR3 length equals 19 residues. V was pared by 1 base and J by 1 base, with 16 bases of the junction left unmatched. CDR1 and CDR2 from the germline V gene are SGHRS and YFSETQ. CDR3 loop: CASSLHPLTGEIENTEAFF. The CDR3 DNA follows: TGCGCCAGCAGCTTGCACCCCCTTACAGGGGAAATAGAGAACACTGAAGCTTTCTTT.

The table lists this clonotype with a few counts. The J gene is TRBJ2-3, the V gene TRBV6-5, with 8 bases identical to TRBD1. The CDR3 consists of 16 residues. V gave up 0 bases and J gave up 6 bases; unmatched junction bases: 8. Per germline, CDR1 MNHEY and CDR2 SVGAGI. CDR3 residues: CASSYSGTGSHDTQYF. The CDR3 coding sequence is TGTGCCAGCAGTTACTCCGGGACAGGAAGTCACGATACGCAGTATTTT.

The chain combines TRBV27 with TRBJ2-5; perhaps D is TRBD1 or TRBD2 (5 bases each). CDR3 length: 13 amino acids. Trimming took 5 bases from V and 5 from J, leaving 12 bases between them. Germline lookup yields CDR1 MNHEY and CDR2 SMNVEV (reference sequence). In DNA form, the CDR3 reads TGTGCCAGCAGTGGGACCCCCCGGGAGACCCAGTACTTC. This translates into CASSGTPRETQYF.

This clonotype came up a few times. The chain combines TRBV6-2 or TRBV6-3 with TRBJ2-3; unclear D gene. Trimming took off 0 bases at V and 1 base at J, with 17 bases between the two ends. This CDR3 has 18 residues. CDR1 is MNHEY, CDR2 SVGEGT, per germline. In DNA form, the CDR3 reads TGTGCCAGCAGTTACTCGATGGTTGGCCAGCAGCGCACAGATACGCAGTATTTT. It is translated as CASSYSMVGQQRTDTQYF.

This chain connects TRBV7-8 to TRBJ2-1; tentatively, D is TRBD2 (6 bases). The CDR3 extends over 16 amino acids. V lost 6 bases and J lost 4, with 19 bases in between. Looked up from germline, CDR1 is SGHVS and CDR2 is FQNEAQ. CDR3 in amino acids: CASSGDLRRGYNEQFF. CDR3 nucleotides: TGTGCCAGCAGTGGGGACCTACGGCGGGGTTACAATGAGCAGTTCTTC. Full variable domain (missing parts from reference TRBV7-8 and TRBJ2-1): GAGVSQSPRYKVAKRGQDVALRCDPISGHVSLFWYQQALGQGPEFLTYFQNEAQLDKSGLPSDRFFAERPEGSVSTLKIQRTQQEDSAVYLCASSGDLRRGYNEQFFGPGTRLTVL.

The gene calls are TRBV4-2 and TRBJ1-1, with D possibly being TRBD1 (6 bases). From germline, CDR1 is LGHNA and CDR2 YNFKEQ. The CDR3 totals 14 residues. The V and J ends lost 2 bases and 4 bases respectively, with 11 bases between them. CDR3 sequence (DNA): TGTGCCAGCAGCCAACCACAGGGCTCCACTGAAGCTTTCTTT. It specifies CASSQPQGSTEAFF.

This clonotype occurred a few times. The chain employs TRBV4-1 and TRBJ2-5, with D tentatively TRBD2 (6 bases). The CDR3 spans 14 residues. V was trimmed by 5 bases and J by 2 bases, leaving 12 bases between them. Germline assignment: CDR1 MGHRA and CDR2 YSYEKL. The CDR3 sequence is CASSRGRGQETQYF. CDR3 coding DNA: TGCGCCAGCAGCAGGGGCCGGGGGCAAGAGACCCAGTACTTC.

V usage is TRBV5-1 and J usage is TRBJ2-4; a weak D match, TRBD1 (5 bases). The CDR3 covers 17 residues. Germline loops: CDR1 SGHRS, CDR2 YFSETQ. V shed 3 bases and J shed 3 bases, with 19 bases lying between them. CDR3 coding DNA: TGCGCCAGCAGCTCCCCTCTAGTCTCTAGGGGCAAAAACATTCAGTACTTC. Translation: CASSSPLVSRGKNIQYF.

This clonotype was seen many times. The J gene is TRBJ2-1, the V gene TRBV7-6; D is unclear. The CDR3 spans 15 residues. V was pared by 4 bases and J by 0 bases, with 10 bases between. CDR1 SGHVS and CDR2 FNYEAQ come from the germline V gene. The CDR3 coding sequence is TGTGCCAGCAGCTCCAGGCTTAGCTCCTACAATGAGCAGTTCTTC. It encodes CASSSRLSSYNEQFF.

CDR3 region: CASSLLEGGNTEAFF. CDR3 DNA sequence: TGTGCCAGCAGCTTATTGGAGGGGGGGAACACTGAAGCTTTCTTT. This rearrangement joins TRBV7-6 to TRBJ1-1; D is possibly TRBD1 (6 bases). V lost 2 bases, J lost 1 base, and 11 bases lay in between. Germline V gene lookup returns CDR1 SGHVS and CDR2 FNYEAQ. The CDR3 has 15 residues.